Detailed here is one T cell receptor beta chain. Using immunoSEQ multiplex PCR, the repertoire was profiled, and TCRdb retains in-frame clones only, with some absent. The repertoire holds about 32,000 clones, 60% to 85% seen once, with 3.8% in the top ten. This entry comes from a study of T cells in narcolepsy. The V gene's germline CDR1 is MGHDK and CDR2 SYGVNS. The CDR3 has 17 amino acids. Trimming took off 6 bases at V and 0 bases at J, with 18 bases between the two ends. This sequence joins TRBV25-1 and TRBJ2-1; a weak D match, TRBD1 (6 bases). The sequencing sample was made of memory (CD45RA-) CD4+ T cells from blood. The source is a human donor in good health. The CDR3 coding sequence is TGTGCCAGCAGCGATCCCCCACGGGACAACTCCTACAATGAGCAGTTCTTC. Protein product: CASSDPPRDNSYNEQFF.